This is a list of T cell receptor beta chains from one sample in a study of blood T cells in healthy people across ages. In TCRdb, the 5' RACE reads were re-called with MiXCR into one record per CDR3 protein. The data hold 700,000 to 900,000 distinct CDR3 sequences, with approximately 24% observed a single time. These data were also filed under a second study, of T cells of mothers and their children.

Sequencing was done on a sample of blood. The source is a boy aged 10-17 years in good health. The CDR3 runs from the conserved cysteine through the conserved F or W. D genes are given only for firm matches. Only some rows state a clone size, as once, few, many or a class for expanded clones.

CASSHRDRERNEQYF	TGCGCCAGCAGCCACCGGGACAGGGAGCGGAACGAGCAGTACTTC	TRBV5-1	-	TRBJ2-7	TRBD1
CASSGRGPLSYEQYF	TGTGCCAGCAGCGGCAGGGGGCCCTTGTCCTACGAGCAGTACTTC	TRBV6-6	few	TRBJ2-7	TRBD1
CATSGLDRGMVLGPQHF	TGTGCCACCAGCGGGCTGGACAGGGGAATGGTATTAGGGCCCCAGCATTTT	TRBV15	few	TRBJ1-5	TRBD1
CASSRVAVLEQYF	TGTGCCAGCAGCCGGGTAGCGGTCCTCGAGCAGTACTTC	TRBV6-5	-	TRBJ2-7	-
CASSESRDPGEKLFF	TGTGCCAGCAGTGAATCTCGAGACCCGGGTGAAAAACTGTTTTTT	TRBV25-1	-	TRBJ1-4	-
CASSFRIPADTQYF	TGTGCCAGCAGCTTTCGGATCCCTGCTGATACGCAGTATTTT	TRBV7-8	once	TRBJ2-3	-
CASSLIQGFGTDTQYF	TGTGCCAGCAGTTTAATTCAGGGGTTCGGAACAGATACGCAGTATTTT	TRBV28	few	TRBJ2-3	-
CSARDPQVRETQYF	TGCAGTGCTAGAGATCCCCAAGTCCGAGAGACCCAGTACTTC	TRBV20-1	few	TRBJ2-5	-
CASSLGTSGLAKNIQYF	TGCGCCAGCAGCCTTGGGACTAGCGGGCTAGCCAAAAACATTCAGTACTTC	TRBV4-1	few	TRBJ2-4	TRBD2
CASSQFIGRNIQYF	TGCGCCAGCAGCCAATTTATAGGCCGGAACATTCAGTACTTC	TRBV4-1	-	TRBJ2-4	-
CASSYPGTGVQETQYF	TGTGCCAGCAGTTATCCCGGGACAGGCGTTCAAGAGACCCAGTACTTC	TRBV6-6	-	TRBJ2-5	TRBD1
CASSPALQQETQYF	TGCGCCAGCAGCCCAGCACTCCAACAAGAGACCCAGTACTTC	TRBV5-1	-	TRBJ2-5	-
CASSWREVGETQYF	TGCGCCAGCAGCTGGCGGGAGGTGGGAGAGACCCAGTACTTC	TRBV5-1	-	TRBJ2-5	TRBD2
CASSQDSRNYGYTF	TGCGCCAGCAGCCAGGACAGTCGGAACTATGGCTACACCTTC	TRBV5-1	few	TRBJ1-2	-
CASRWDRLYEQYF	TGTGCCAGCAGATGGGACAGACTCTACGAGCAGTACTTC	TRBV6-6	few	TRBJ2-7	TRBD1
CASSAGPPGTGGYNEQFF	TGTGCCAGCAGCGCGGGGCCACCGGGAACAGGAGGTTACAATGAGCAGTTCTTC	TRBV7-8	-	TRBJ2-1	-
CSAGGGMTEAFF	TGCAGTGCTGGGGGGGGAATGACTGAAGCTTTCTTT	TRBV20-1	-	TRBJ1-1	-
CSGRSRDRPHYEQYF	TGCAGTGGACGATCCCGGGACCGGCCCCACTACGAGCAGTACTTC	TRBV20-1	few	TRBJ2-7	-
CASSLYGGPSDEQYF	TGCGCCAGCAGCTTATACGGGGGGCCCAGCGACGAGCAGTACTTC	TRBV5-1	-	TRBJ2-7	-
CATSFRTGVRTEAFF	TGTGCCACCAGCTTTCGGACAGGGGTAAGAACTGAAGCTTTCTTT	TRBV15	-	TRBJ1-1	TRBD1
CASSQDRVETQYF	TGCGCCAGCAGCCAAGATCGAGTTGAGACCCAGTACTTC	TRBV4-1	-	TRBJ2-5	-
CSVVGSRGAFF	TGCAGCGTTGTAGGGTCGCGTGGAGCTTTCTTT	TRBV29-1	-	TRBJ1-1	-
CASNPIGQGSTDTQYF	TGCGCCAGCAATCCAATCGGACAGGGCAGCACAGATACGCAGTATTTT	TRBV5-1	-	TRBJ2-3	TRBD1
CASSLGADRDRVF	TGTGCCAGCAGTTTAGGCGCGGATAGGGACAGAGTCTTC	TRBV27	-	TRBJ2-7	TRBD1
CASSPVETLNTEAFF	TGTGCCAGCTCACCAGTGGAGACCTTGAACACTGAAGCTTTCTTT	TRBV18	few	TRBJ1-1	-
CASSFMAQGYGYTF	TGTGCCAGCAGTTTCATGGCACAGGGGTATGGCTACACCTTC	TRBV27	-	TRBJ1-2	TRBD1
CSVEDGLLAGVQETQYF	TGCAGCGTTGAAGATGGTTTACTAGCGGGGGTCCAAGAGACCCAGTACTTC	TRBV29-1	-	TRBJ2-5	TRBD2
CASSLGESSRSSYEQYF	TGTGCCAGCAGCTTAGGAGAATCGAGTAGGAGCTCCTACGAGCAGTACTTC	TRBV7-9	few	TRBJ2-7	-
CASSYSAEQETQYF	TGTGCCAGCAGTTACTCGGCAGAACAAGAGACCCAGTACTTC	TRBV6-6	many	TRBJ2-5	-
CASSLVGNAPEQYF	TGTGCCAGCAGCTTAGTCGGCAACGCGCCCGAGCAGTACTTC	TRBV7-2	-	TRBJ2-7	-
CASSLSASGGGNIQYF	TGTGCCAGCAGTTTAAGTGCTAGCGGGGGCGGGAACATTCAGTACTTC	TRBV12-3/TRBV12-4	few	TRBJ2-4	TRBD2
CASSRLEAEQYF	TGTGCCAGCAGCCGTCTTGAGGCCGAGCAGTACTTC	TRBV3-1	-	TRBJ2-7	-
CASTRWTGSSYNEQFF	TGCGCCAGCACCCGCTGGACGGGTAGCTCCTACAATGAGCAGTTCTTC	TRBV10-2	few	TRBJ2-1	-
CASSLQLLGYGYTF	TGTGCCAGCAGTTTACAGCTTCTAGGCTATGGCTACACCTTC	TRBV12-3/TRBV12-4	few	TRBJ1-2	-